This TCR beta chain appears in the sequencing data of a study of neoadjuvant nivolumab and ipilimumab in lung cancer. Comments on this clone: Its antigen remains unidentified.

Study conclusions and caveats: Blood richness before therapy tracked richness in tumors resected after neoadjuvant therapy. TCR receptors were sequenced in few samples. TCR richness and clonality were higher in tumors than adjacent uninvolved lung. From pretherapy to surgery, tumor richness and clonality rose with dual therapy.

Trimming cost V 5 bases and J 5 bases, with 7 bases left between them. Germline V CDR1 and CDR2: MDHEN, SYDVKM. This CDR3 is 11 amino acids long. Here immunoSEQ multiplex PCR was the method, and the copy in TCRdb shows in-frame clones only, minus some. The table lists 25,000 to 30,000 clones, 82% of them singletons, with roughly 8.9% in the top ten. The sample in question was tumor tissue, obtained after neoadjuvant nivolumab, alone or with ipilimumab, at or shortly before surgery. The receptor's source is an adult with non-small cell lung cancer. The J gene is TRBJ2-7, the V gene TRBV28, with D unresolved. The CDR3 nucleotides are TGTGCCAGCAGTCCCGGAGACGAGCAGTACTTC. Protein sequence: CASSPGDEQYF.